This T cell receptor beta chain was observed in a study of control samples from healthy donors and cancer patients. Libraries were prepared by immunoSEQ multiplex PCR; TCRdb keeps only in-frame clonotypes and omits some of them. The sample yields roughly 80,000 clones, around 90% seen once. The V gene lost 2 bases and the J gene lost 4 bases, with 9 bases spanning the gap. The germline V gene encodes CDR1 KGHDR and CDR2 SFDVKD. The CDR3 is made up of 14 amino acids. This TCR was recovered from a woman aged 55 to 70 with head and neck cancer. Sequenced: PBMCs. The chain has TRBV24-1 and TRBJ2-3; no clear D gene. The CDR3 coding sequence is TGTGCCACCAGTGATTCAGGTTTGCCAGATACGCAGTATTTT. This encodes CATSDSGLPDTQYF.